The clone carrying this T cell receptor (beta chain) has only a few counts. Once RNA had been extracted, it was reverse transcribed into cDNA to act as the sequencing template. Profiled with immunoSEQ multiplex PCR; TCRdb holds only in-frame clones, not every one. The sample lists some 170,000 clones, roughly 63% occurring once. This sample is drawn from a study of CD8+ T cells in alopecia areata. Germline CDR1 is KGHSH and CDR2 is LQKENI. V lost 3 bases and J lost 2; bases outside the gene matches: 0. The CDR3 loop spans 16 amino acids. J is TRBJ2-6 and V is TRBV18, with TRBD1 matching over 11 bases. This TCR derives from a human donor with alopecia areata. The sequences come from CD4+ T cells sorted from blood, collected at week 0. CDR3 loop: CASSPGQGAGANVLTF. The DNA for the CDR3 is TGTGCCAGCTCACCGGGACAGGGGGCTGGGGCCAACGTCCTGACTTTC.